The 18 T cell receptor beta chains presented below share a single source sample, sequenced in a study of shared clonotypes between healthy human individuals. Assay: immunoSEQ multiplex PCR; the TCRdb copy retains only in-frame clones and omits some. The table lists about 600,000 clones, roughly 97% of them singletons. Sequences were obtained from naive CD4+ T cells sorted from blood. The subset was: CD45RA+ positively selected. The origin of the receptors is a woman aged 25 to 39 in good health.

V and J are TRBV6-5 and TRBJ2-2; possible D gene TRBD2, 6 bases. The CDR3 loop spans 14 amino acids. V was pared by 6 bases and J by 1 base, with 9 bases between. The germline V gene encodes CDR1 MNHEY and CDR2 SVGAGI. Written as DNA, the CDR3 is TGTGCCAGCAGCCGGCGGGAGAACACCGGGGAGCTGTTTTTT. It is translated as CASSRRENTGELFF.

V and J are TRBV19 and TRBJ1-1, with TRBD1 as a possible D gene (6 bases). The ends were cut back, 4 bases at V and 2 bases at J, with 14 bases in the middle. The CDR3 covers 15 residues. CDR1 and CDR2 from the germline V gene are LNHDA and SQIVND (reference sequence). CDR3 amino acids: CASSSQGQHNTEAFF. The CDR3, as DNA: TGTGCCAGTAGTAGCCAGGGGCAACACAACACTGAAGCTTTCTTT.

This chain links TRBV19 with TRBJ1-2, with D possibly matching TRBD1 (6 bases). This CDR3 is built from 16 residues. Trimming removed 6 bases from V and 1 base from J, with 18 bases in between. Germline CDR1 reads LNHDA; CDR2 reads SQIVND (reference sequence). This CDR3 reads CASSAGQLNYNYGYTF. The CDR3 region has the DNA TGTGCCAGTAGCGCAGGACAGCTAAATTATAACTATGGCTACACCTTC.

The chain has TRBV4-1 and TRBJ2-5; D not resolved. Trimming removed 4 bases from V and 0 bases from J, with 12 bases in between. The CDR3 has 15 residues. Looked up from germline, CDR1 is MGHRA and CDR2 is YSYEKL. DNA of the CDR3: TGCGCCAGCAGCCCCACGGATATGTACCAAGAGACCCAGTACTTC. Protein: CASSPTDMYQETQYF.

V gene TRBV28 combines with J gene TRBJ1-5, with D uncertain. Trimming removed 1 base at V and 3 bases at J, with 7 bases between. CDR1 is MDHEN and CDR2 is SYDVKM in the germline V gene. This CDR3 region has 14 residues. CDR3 region: CASSLLLNNQPQHF. The DNA for the CDR3 is TGTGCCAGCAGTTTATTACTGAACAATCAGCCCCAGCATTTT.

The chain employs TRBV11-2 and TRBJ2-7, with D possibly being TRBD1 (5 bases). The germline V gene encodes CDR1 SGHAT and CDR2 FQNNGV. Trimming shortened V by 3 bases and J by 2 bases, and 8 bases separated the two germline ends. The CDR3 spans 13 residues. The CDR3 loop is CASSFHRTYEQYF. The DNA for the CDR3 is TGTGCCAGCAGCTTTCACAGGACCTACGAGCAGTACTTC.

The V and J genes are TRBV7-2 and TRBJ2-3, with a tentative D call TRBD2 (6 bases). This CDR3 has 17 amino acids. Germline assignment: CDR1 SGHTA and CDR2 FQGNSA. Trimming shortened V by 5 bases and J by 0 bases, and 18 bases separated the two germline ends. The CDR3 is CASSPWVSGTSTDTQYF. DNA for the CDR3: TGTGCCAGCAGCCCTTGGGTTAGCGGAACTAGCACAGATACGCAGTATTTT.

The J gene is TRBJ2-7, the V gene TRBV29-1; possible D gene TRBD2, 5 bases. The V end lost 6 bases, the J end lost 2 bases, and 11 bases lay between the germline ends. The length of the CDR3 is 12 residues. CDR1 SQVTM and CDR2 ANQGSEA come from the germline V gene. CDR3 nucleotides: TGCAGCGTGGTGGGAGCCGCCTACGAGCAGTACTTC. Its protein product is CSVVGAAYEQYF.

V usage is TRBV27 and J usage is TRBJ2-1; D is ambiguous. Per germline, CDR1 MNHEY and CDR2 SMNVEV (reference sequence). Trimming removed 2 bases at V and 0 bases at J, with 14 bases between. The CDR3 contains 17 residues. The CDR3 nucleotides are TGTGCCAGCAGTTTAGTGCGCTCCCCGAGCTCCTACAATGAGCAGTTCTTC. Translation: CASSLVRSPSSYNEQFF.

In this sample, this clone turned up once. The sample has other DNA sequences that encode this CDR3 too. The chain links TRBV6-1 to TRBJ1-3; unclear D gene. Trimming stripped 0 bases from V and 0 bases from J, with 3 bases between. From germline, CDR1 is MNHNS and CDR2 SASEGT. This CDR3 is 14 amino acids long. Here the CDR3 reads CASSEASSGNTIYF. The CDR3 DNA sequence: TGTGCCAGCAGTGAAGCCAGCTCTGGAAACACCATATATTTT.

The chain links TRBV5-1 to TRBJ2-1, with 10 bases lining up with TRBD2. After removal of 8 bases from V and 0 bases from J, the junction contained 11 bases not matched to a gene. Germline V gene lookup returns CDR1 SGHRS and CDR2 YFSETQ. CDR3 length equals 17 residues. CDR3 region: CASMTSGLGSSYNEQFF. The CDR3, as DNA: TGCGCCAGTATGACTAGCGGGCTTGGATCCTCCTACAATGAGCAGTTCTTC.

As concerns this clone: Other DNA sequences from this sample encode an identical CDR3 as well. The CDR3 is CASSISNTEAFF. CDR3 nucleotides: TGTGCCAGTAGTATTTCGAACACTGAAGCTTTCTTT. The chain is built from TRBV19 and TRBJ1-1; D remains ambiguous. Germline V gene lookup returns CDR1 LNHDA and CDR2 SQIVND (reference sequence). This CDR3 comprises 12 residues. V was shortened by 3 bases and J by 1 base, with 3 bases between the two germline ends.

V usage is TRBV1 and J usage is TRBJ1-5; the D call of TRBD1 is as the table states it, not checked on the DNA. TRBV1 is labeled a pseudogene. There are 17 residues in the CDR3. The CDR3 DNA sequence: TGCACCAGCAGCCTTAGACCAACGACAGGGGTGCGGCAGCCCCAGCATTTT. Translating it yields CTSSLRPTTGVRQPQHF.

In DNA form, the CDR3 reads TGCGCCAGCAGCCAAGAAGAAGGCGTCAGCTCCTACAATGAGCAGTTCTTC. Translation: CASSQEEGVSSYNEQFF. This sequence joins TRBV4-1 and TRBJ2-1, with no clear D. Trimming pared 0 bases from V and 0 bases from J, leaving 12 bases between. CDR1 is MGHRA, CDR2 YSYEKL, per germline. This CDR3 has 17 amino acids.

This clone has a single count. The chain joins TRBV5-1 to TRBJ2-3, with 8 bases that match TRBD1. This CDR3 is 16 amino acids long. J lost 2 bases, V lost 1 base, and 6 bases had no gene match. The V gene's germline CDR1 is SGHRS and CDR2 YFSETQ. CDR3 sequence (DNA): TGCGCCAGCAGCTTGCTCGCAGGGGGCTTCACAGATACGCAGTATTTT. Its protein is CASSLLAGGFTDTQYF.

The chain links TRBV11-2 to TRBJ1-6, with a weak D call TRBD1 (6 bases). Germline CDR1 reads SGHAT; CDR2 reads FQNNGV. This CDR3 is 13 amino acids long. Trimming stripped 7 bases from V and 10 bases from J, with 14 bases between. The CDR3 sequence is CASTLTGLSPLHF. CDR3 nucleotide sequence: TGTGCCAGCACTTTGACAGGTCTCTCACCCCTCCACTTT. Based on the CDR3 plus reference TRBV11-2 and TRBJ1-6, the full variable domain is EAGVAQSPRYKIIEKRQSVAFWCNPISGHATLYWYQQILGQGPKLLIQFQNNGVVDDSQLPKDRFSAERLKGVDSTLKIQPAKLEDSAVYLCASTLTGLSPLHFGNGTRLTVT.

The CDR3 DNA sequence: TGTGCCAGCAGTGCCGGCCTTAGCAGTTCGCAGGGGAGGCAGCCGCCCCAGCATTTT. It yields the protein CASSAGLSSSQGRQPPQHF. The chain couples TRBV2 to TRBJ1-5; a weak D match, TRBD1 (6 bases). Trimming took off 4 bases at V and 9 bases at J, with 31 bases between the two ends. Germline V gene sequence: CDR1 SNHLY, CDR2 FYNNEI. The CDR3 loop spans 19 amino acids.

The chain carries TRBV6-1 and TRBJ2-6; 7 positions agree with TRBD2. This CDR3 is 20 amino acids long. The junction had 16 bases not matched to a gene; V was cut back by 0 bases and J by 5 bases. In germline, CDR1 is MNHNS, CDR2 SASEGT. The CDR3 loop is CASSEARRGRYPARANVLTF. The DNA of the CDR3 is TGTGCCAGCAGTGAAGCTCGTCGCGGGAGATACCCTGCTCGGGCCAACGTCCTGACTTTC.